These 27 T cell receptor beta chains share one sample of origin, sequenced in a study of blood T cell repertoires in COVID-19. Produced via immunoSEQ multiplex PCR; TCRdb's table is partial and in-frame only. This repertoire shows some 80,000 clones, roughly 86% found once; its top ten account for about 20%. The sequenced sample consisted of peripheral blood. Receptors were obtained from a woman of 80 years or more in a cohort sampled during active or convalescent COVID-19.

The V call is TRBV3-1 (or the pseudogene TRBV3-2), the J call TRBJ1-6; 7 bases agree with TRBD1. The CDR3 spans 13 residues. V shed 5 bases and J 7 bases; nucleotides not matched to a gene: 2. The germline V gene has CDR1 LGHDT and CDR2 YNNKEL (reference sequence). The CDR3 here is CASSWDSNSPLHF. The CDR3 bases are TGTGCCAGCAGCTGGGACAGCAATTCACCCCTCCACTTT.

The V gene is TRBV6-5, the J gene TRBJ1-3, with TRBD1 matching over 7 bases. The CDR3 is 15 amino acids. The germline gives CDR1 MNHEY, CDR2 SVGAGI. Unmatched junction bases numbered 4, after V lost 5 bases and J lost 0 bases. CDR3 residues: CASSQTGSSGNTIYF. The DNA for the CDR3 is TGTGCCAGCAGTCAGACAGGGAGCTCTGGAAACACCATATATTTT.

This rearrangement joins TRBV5-4 to TRBJ2-7; weak D call: TRBD2 (6 bases). Deletions cut 0 bases from V and 3 bases from J, with 16 bases between. The CDR3 length is 16 residues. Germline CDR1 reads SGHNT; CDR2 reads YYREEE (reference sequence). Here the CDR3 reads CASSLAGGPTGYEQYF. CDR3 coding DNA: TGTGCCAGCAGCTTGGCCGGGGGACCAACTGGCTACGAGCAGTACTTC.

This rearrangement joins TRBV30 to TRBJ2-7; D is perhaps TRBD1 (7 bases). This CDR3 is built from 14 residues. Germline lookup yields CDR1 GTSNPN and CDR2 SVGIG (reference sequence). The V end was cut by 3 bases, the J end by 3 bases, with 15 bases between. The CDR3 reads CAWSPTQGGYEQYF. CDR3 nucleotide sequence: TGTGCCTGGAGCCCTACTCAGGGGGGCTACGAGCAGTACTTC.

Turning to this clone: The same CDR3 can be traced to other DNA sequences in this sample. The rearrangement links TRBV9 to TRBJ2-7; 11 nucleotides align to TRBD1. The CDR3 loop spans 14 amino acids. Germline CDR1 is SGDLS and CDR2 is YYNGEE. Trimming removed 3 bases from V and 3 bases from J; junction bases left unmatched: 2. CDR3 nucleotide sequence: TGTGCCAGCAGCGCCGGGACAGGGGGCTACGAGCAGTACTTC. Translating gives CASSAGTGGYEQYF.

This chain joins TRBV14 and TRBJ2-2; D unclear. This CDR3 is 14 amino acids long. Deletions cut 0 bases from V and 6 bases from J, with 8 bases between. Germline loops: CDR1 SGHDN, CDR2 FVKESK. The CDR3 here is CASSQDFWPGELFF. CDR3 bases: TGTGCCAGCAGCCAAGATTTTTGGCCCGGGGAGCTGTTTTTT.

V usage is TRBV14 and J usage is TRBJ2-4, with D possibly TRBD1 on 6 matching bases. This CDR3 has 16 amino acids. The ends were cut back, 1 base at V and 0 bases at J, with 10 bases in the middle. Germline V gives CDR1 SGHDN, CDR2 FVKESK. This chain's CDR3 is CASSQVGGIAKNIQYF. The CDR3 coding sequence is TGTGCCAGCAGCCAAGTTGGGGGCATAGCCAAAAACATTCAGTACTTC.

In this sample, this clone turned up a few times. The V call is TRBV10-2, the J call TRBJ1-5; D is undetermined. This CDR3 comprises 12 residues. Germline values: CDR1 WSHSY, CDR2 SAAADI. V lost 8 bases, J lost 0 bases, and 5 bases lay in between. CDR3 region: CASHSSNQPQHF. CDR3 sequence (DNA): TGCGCCAGCCACAGTAGCAATCAGCCCCAGCATTTT.

V usage is TRBV23-1 and J usage is TRBJ2-1; TRBD2 aligns across 11 bases. TRBV23-1 falls under the ORF class, with uncertain function. CDR3 length: 19 amino acids. Trimming cost V 6 bases and J 6 bases; bases outside gene matches: 19. Here the CDR3 DNA reads TGCGCCAGCAGCAAACACGGGACTAGCGGTCCTAGGCAGTTCAATGAGCAGTTCTTC. This encodes CASSKHGTSGPRQFNEQFF.

The chain is built from TRBV24-1 and TRBJ1-6, with D perhaps TRBD1 (5 bases). CDR3 size: 13 residues. Germline V CDR1 and CDR2: KGHDR, SFDVKD. V lost 3 bases, J lost 10 bases, and 9 bases lay in between. This CDR3 is CATSDRGISPLHF. The CDR3 region has the DNA TGTGCCACCAGTGATCGGGGGATATCACCCCTCCACTTT.

Concerning this clone itself: Other DNA sequences of this sample code for an identical CDR3. V gene TRBV27 combines with J gene TRBJ2-3; no reliable D call. CDR1 is MNHEY and CDR2 is SMNVEV in the germline V gene (reference sequence). Trimming pared 3 bases from V and 0 bases from J, leaving 7 bases between. The CDR3 loop spans 14 amino acids. In DNA, the CDR3 is TGTGCCAGCAGTTTGTTTTCTAGCACAGATACGCAGTATTTT. The encoded protein is CASSLFSSTDTQYF.

The chain couples TRBV7-3 to TRBJ2-1, with D unclear. Germline V gene lookup returns CDR1 SGHTA and CDR2 FQGTGA. V was trimmed by 4 bases and J by 0 bases, leaving 10 bases between them. The CDR3 sequence is 15 residues long. CDR3 amino acids: CASSSRSSSYNEQFF. The CDR3 DNA follows: TGTGCCAGCAGCTCACGGAGTTCCTCCTACAATGAGCAGTTCTTC.

The genes are TRBV28 and TRBJ1-5, with TRBD1 matching over 7 bases. The length of the CDR3 is 15 residues. V trimming: 5 bases; J trimming: 4 bases; junction bases outside the gene matches: 8. CDR1 MDHEN and CDR2 SYDVKM come from the germline V gene. DNA for the CDR3: TGTGCCAGCAGTACACCACAGGGGCTTAATCAGCCCCAGCATTTT. It yields the protein CASSTPQGLNQPQHF.

This CDR3 reads CASSPGLATNNEQFF. Written as DNA, the CDR3 is TGTGCCAGCAGCCCCGGACTAGCGACAAACAATGAGCAGTTCTTC. The V call is TRBV4-2, the J call TRBJ2-1; TRBD2 matches at 9 bases. The germline V gene encodes CDR1 LGHNA and CDR2 YNFKEQ. V gave up 4 bases and J gave up 5 bases; unmatched junction bases: 6. The CDR3 length is 15 residues.

V is TRBV7-8 and J is TRBJ1-2; 8 positions agree with TRBD1. With V trimmed by 0 bases and J by 6 bases, 6 bases remained unmatched. This CDR3 region has 15 residues. Germline-derived CDR1 and CDR2 are SGHVS and FQNEAQ. The CDR3 DNA is TGTGCCAGCAGCTTAGCATTATCAGGGGGCCATGGCTACACCTTC. Amino acid sequence: CASSLALSGGHGYTF.

The gene calls are TRBV28 and TRBJ1-1; D gene unclear. The V end lost 1 base, the J end lost 0 bases, and 9 bases lay between the germline ends. Germline V gene lookup returns CDR1 MDHEN and CDR2 SYDVKM. There are 15 residues in the CDR3. In DNA, the CDR3 is TGTGCCAGCAGTTTATTTCCAACTATGAACACTGAAGCTTTCTTT. Encoded protein: CASSLFPTMNTEAFF. Based on the CDR3 plus reference TRBV28 and TRBJ1-1, the full variable domain is DVKVTQSSRYLVKRTGEKVFLECVQDMDHENMFWYRQDPGLGLRLIYFSYDVKMKEKGDIPEGYSVSREKKERFSLILESASTNQTSMYLCASSLFPTMNTEAFFGQGTRLTVV.

This clone was counted only a few times. The V call is TRBV20-1, the J call TRBJ1-5, with D possibly TRBD1 on 6 matching bases. V was clipped by 3 bases and J by 6 bases, with 12 bases between them. The length of the CDR3 is 13 residues. Looked up from germline, CDR1 is DFQATT and CDR2 is SNEGSKA (reference sequence). CDR3 nucleotide sequence: TGCAGTGCTAGTGGGGGAGGGGGTCAGCCCCAGCATTTT. Amino acid sequence: CSASGGGGQPQHF.

The chain has TRBV5-1 and TRBJ1-1; TRBD1 aligns across 9 bases. The CDR3 runs to 17 residues. Germline V gene lookup returns CDR1 SGHRS and CDR2 YFSETQ. V lost 0 bases to trimming and J lost 7 bases; unmatched junction nucleotides: 13. CDR3 sequence reads: CASSLGGGGQGTFEAFF. The CDR3 coding sequence is TGCGCCAGCAGCTTGGGTGGAGGGGGACAGGGAACGTTTGAAGCTTTCTTT.

The chain uses TRBV6-2 or TRBV6-3 and TRBJ1-2; 8 nucleotides align to TRBD1. The CDR3 runs 15 residues. V lost 1 base to trimming and J lost 9 bases; unmatched junction nucleotides: 10. Germline V lookup: CDR1 MNHEY, CDR2 SVGEGT. CDR3 nucleotide sequence: TGTGCCAGCAGTTACTACGGACAGGGTGGAACTAGCTACACCTTC. The encoded protein is CASSYYGQGGTSYTF.

V and J are TRBV12-5 and TRBJ1-2; D might be TRBD1 (6 bases). The CDR3 length is 13 residues. The germline V gene encodes CDR1 LGHNT and CDR2 FRNRAP. Deletions cut 2 bases from V and 4 bases from J, with 8 bases between. As DNA, the CDR3 is TGTGCTAGTGGTTTGCCCAGGGGCTATGGCTACACCTTC. Protein: CASGLPRGYGYTF.

The rearrangement uses TRBV7-9 and TRBJ2-7, with 10 bases that match TRBD1. The V segment lost 7 bases and the J segment 4 bases; nucleotides outside the gene matches: 7. Per germline, CDR1 SEHNR and CDR2 FQNEAQ (reference sequence). The CDR3 is 14 residues long. CDR3 sequence (DNA): TGTGCCAGCACCCTGGGGACAGGGGTGTACGAGCAGTACTTC. Translation: CASTLGTGVYEQYF.

The CDR3 region has the DNA TGCGCCAGCAGCCTGGATATACAGGGGGCCCAGGCCTACGAGCAGTACTTC. Translation gives CASSLDIQGAQAYEQYF. J is TRBJ2-7 and V is TRBV5-1; 9 bases fit TRBD1. In germline, CDR1 is SGHRS, CDR2 YFSETQ. There are 17 residues in the CDR3. Trimming at V came to 4 bases and at J to 2 bases, leaving 13 bases not matched to a gene.

V usage is TRBV6-5 and J usage is TRBJ2-1; D call uncertain. Trimming took 4 bases from V and 8 from J, leaving 18 bases between them. This CDR3 contains 15 residues. In germline, CDR1 is MNHEY, CDR2 SVGAGI. The CDR3 region has the DNA TGTGCCAGCAGTTTAATAAACGCACTCCAGGATGAGCAGTTCTTC. Protein: CASSLINALQDEQFF.

This chain connects TRBV5-6 to TRBJ2-7; the D gene is possibly TRBD1 (5 bases). The CDR3 is made up of 14 amino acids. Germline V gene sequence: CDR1 SGHDT, CDR2 YYEEEE. With 4 bases removed from V and 4 bases from J, the gap between germline ends came to 15 bases. The CDR3 loop reads CASSASGKLYEQYV. CDR3 in DNA: TGTGCCAGCAGCGCCTCAGGGAAACTTTACGAGCAGTACGTC.

This clone was detected only once. V usage is TRBV5-1 and J usage is TRBJ2-1; D is uncertain. CDR1 is SGHRS, CDR2 YFSETQ, per germline. Between the trimmed V and J ends, which lost 0 bases and 9 bases, there was a span of 10 bases. The CDR3 contains 13 residues. The CDR3 here is CASSLVTESEQFF. CDR3 nucleotide sequence: TGCGCCAGCAGCTTGGTTACTGAGAGTGAGCAGTTCTTC.

The V gene is TRBV11-3, the J gene TRBJ2-3; 8 nucleotides agree with TRBD2. The germline V gene has CDR1 SGHNT and CDR2 YENEEA. This CDR3 spans 15 amino acids. The V segment lost 5 bases and the J segment 2 bases; nucleotides outside the gene matches: 6. The CDR3 loop reads CASSPDGGVTDTQYF. CDR3 nucleotide sequence: TGTGCCAGCAGCCCCGACGGGGGGGTCACAGATACGCAGTATTTT.

The CDR3 protein is CATSDPGTGGSEKLFF. The CDR3 nucleotides read TGTGCCACCAGTGATCCAGGGACAGGGGGGAGTGAAAAACTGTTTTTT. The chain links TRBV24-1 to TRBJ1-4; 11 bases match TRBD1. V was clipped by 3 bases and J by 7 bases; unmatched bases: 6. CDR3 length equals 16 residues. Per the germline V gene, CDR1 is KGHDR and CDR2 is SFDVKD.